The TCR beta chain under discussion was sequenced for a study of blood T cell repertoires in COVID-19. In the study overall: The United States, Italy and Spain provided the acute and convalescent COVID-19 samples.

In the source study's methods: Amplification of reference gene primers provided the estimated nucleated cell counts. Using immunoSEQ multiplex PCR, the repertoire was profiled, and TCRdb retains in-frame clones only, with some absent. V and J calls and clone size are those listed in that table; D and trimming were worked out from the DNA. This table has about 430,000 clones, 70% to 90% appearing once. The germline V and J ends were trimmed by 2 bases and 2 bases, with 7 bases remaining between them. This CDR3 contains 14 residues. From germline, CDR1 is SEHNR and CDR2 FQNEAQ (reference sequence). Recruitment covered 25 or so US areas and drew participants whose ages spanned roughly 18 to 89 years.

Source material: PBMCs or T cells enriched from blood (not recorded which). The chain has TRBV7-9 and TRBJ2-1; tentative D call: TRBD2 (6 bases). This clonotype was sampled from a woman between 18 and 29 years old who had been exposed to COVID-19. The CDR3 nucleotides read TGTGCCAGCAGCTTAACTAGCCCCTACAATGAGCAGTTCTTC. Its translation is CASSLTSPYNEQFF. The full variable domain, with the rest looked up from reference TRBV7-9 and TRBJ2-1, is DTGVSQNPRHKITKRGQNVTFRCDPISEHNRLYWYRQTLGQGPEFLTYFQNEAQLEKSRLLSDRFSAERPKGSFSTLEIQRTEQGDSAMYLCASSLTSPYNEQFFGPGTRLTVL.